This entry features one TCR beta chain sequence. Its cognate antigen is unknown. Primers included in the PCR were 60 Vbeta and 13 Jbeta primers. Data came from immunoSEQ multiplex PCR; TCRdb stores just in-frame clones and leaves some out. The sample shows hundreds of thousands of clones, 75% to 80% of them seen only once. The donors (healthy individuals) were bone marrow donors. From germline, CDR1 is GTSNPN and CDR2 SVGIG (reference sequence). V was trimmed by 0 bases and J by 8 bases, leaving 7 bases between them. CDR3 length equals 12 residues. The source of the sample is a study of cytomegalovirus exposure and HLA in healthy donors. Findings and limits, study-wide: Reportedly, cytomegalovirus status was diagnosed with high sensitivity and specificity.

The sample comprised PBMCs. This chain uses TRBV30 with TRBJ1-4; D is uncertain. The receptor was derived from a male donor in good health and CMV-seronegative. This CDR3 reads CAWSVSGEKLFF. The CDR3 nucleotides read TGTGCCTGGAGTGTGAGCGGGGAAAAACTGTTTTTT.